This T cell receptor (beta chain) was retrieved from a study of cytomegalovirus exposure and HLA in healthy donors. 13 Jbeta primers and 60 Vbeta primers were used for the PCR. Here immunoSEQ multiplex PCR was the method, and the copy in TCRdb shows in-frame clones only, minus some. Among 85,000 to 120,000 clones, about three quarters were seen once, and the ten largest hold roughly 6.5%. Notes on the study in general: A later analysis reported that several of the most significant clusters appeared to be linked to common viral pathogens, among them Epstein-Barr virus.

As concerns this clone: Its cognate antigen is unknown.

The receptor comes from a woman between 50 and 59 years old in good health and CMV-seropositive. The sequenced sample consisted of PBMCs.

The CDR3 loop is CASRPGGSNQPQHF. The CDR3 DNA sequence: TGTGCCAGCAGGCCAGGGGGTTCTAATCAGCCCCAGCATTTT. The V gene is TRBV27, the J gene TRBJ1-5; 7 nucleotides match TRBD1. J lost 4 bases, V lost 6 bases, and 6 bases had no gene match. This CDR3 contains 14 residues. The germline V gene has CDR1 MNHEY and CDR2 SMNVEV (reference sequence).